This T cell receptor (beta chain) was recorded in a study of identical twins. Study results and limitations: In monozygotic twins, models underestimated the sharing of out-of-frame TCR alpha. Twins' surplus sharing was weaker for beta out-of-frame sequences.

A universal primer site was created by template switching, with the cDNA bearing unique molecular identifiers. TCRdb reanalysed the 5' RACE reads using MiXCR and keeps one entry per CDR3 protein. The table shows 1.5 million to 2 million distinct CDR3 sequences, with roughly 35% occurring only once. Comments on this clonotype: Antigen: not known.

Healthy Caucasians made up all donors. The sample was cord blood. This clonotype was obtained from a newborn girl in good health.

CDR3 residues: CSARDPRSTNTGELFF. CDR3 bases: TGCAGTGCTAGAGATCCGAGGTCTACGAACACCGGGGAGCTGTTTTTT. This chain links TRBV20-1 with TRBJ2-2; no reliable D call. Per germline, CDR1 DFQATT and CDR2 SNEGSKA (reference sequence). V lost 0 bases and J 0 bases, leaving 11 bases between the germline ends. This CDR3 comprises 16 residues.